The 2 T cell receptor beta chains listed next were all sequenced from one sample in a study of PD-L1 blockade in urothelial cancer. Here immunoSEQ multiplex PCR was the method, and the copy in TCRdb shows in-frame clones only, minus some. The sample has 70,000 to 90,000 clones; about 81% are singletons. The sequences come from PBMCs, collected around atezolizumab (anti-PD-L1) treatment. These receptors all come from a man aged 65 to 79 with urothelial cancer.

This CDR3 is CASSPRSGGRNIQYF. For the CDR3, the DNA is TGTGCCAGCAGCCCTAGATCGGGGGGGAGGAACATTCAGTACTTC. J is TRBJ2-4 and V is TRBV2; 8 nucleotides match TRBD2. J was trimmed by 7 bases and V by 6 bases; bases with no gene match: 11. Germline CDR1 and CDR2: SNHLY and FYNNEI. CDR3 length: 15 residues.

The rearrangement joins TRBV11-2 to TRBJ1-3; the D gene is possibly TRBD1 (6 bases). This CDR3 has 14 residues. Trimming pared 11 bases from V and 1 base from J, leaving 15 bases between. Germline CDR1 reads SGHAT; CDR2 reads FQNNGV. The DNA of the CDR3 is TGTGCCGGCACAGGGAAGGGGTCTGGAAACACCATATATTTT. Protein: CAGTGKGSGNTIYF. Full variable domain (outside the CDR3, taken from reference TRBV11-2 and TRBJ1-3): EAGVAQSPRYKIIEKRQSVAFWCNPISGHATLYWYQQILGQGPKLLIQFQNNGVVDDSQLPKDRFSAERLKGVDSTLKIQPAKLEDSAVYLCAGTGKGSGNTIYFGEGSWLTVV.